This T cell receptor beta chain was recorded in a study of CD8+ T cells in alopecia areata. Study results and limitations: Clonality in lesional scalp, especially alopecia totalis/universalis, exceeded that of normal scalp. Tofacitinib significantly lowered scalp clonality and expanded CD8+ clones among the top 100.

The treatment was: oral pan-JAK inhibitor, 5-10 mg twice daily. Peripheral blood and lesional scalp punch biopsies came from alopecia areata patients. Regarding this clone: What it binds is not known.

Extraction and reverse transcription of RNA yielded cDNA as the sequencing template. The protocol was immunoSEQ multiplex PCR, while the TCRdb copy is restricted to in-frame clones and leaves out a portion. The data show about 180,000 clones, approximately 53% seen once. Germline CDR1 and CDR2: SGHTS and YDEGEE. Trimming stripped 3 bases from V and 1 base from J, with 11 bases between. The CDR3 consists of 14 residues. This chain connects TRBV5-8 to TRBJ2-7, with a tentative D call TRBD2 (6 bases). The TCR originated in a human donor with alopecia areata. The sequencing here drew on CD8+ T cells sorted from blood, taken at week 24, from a patient treated with tofacitinib. CDR3 loop: CASSSRGRSYEQYF. In nucleotides, the CDR3 is TGTGCCAGCAGCTCCCGGGGGAGGTCCTACGAGCAGTACTTC.